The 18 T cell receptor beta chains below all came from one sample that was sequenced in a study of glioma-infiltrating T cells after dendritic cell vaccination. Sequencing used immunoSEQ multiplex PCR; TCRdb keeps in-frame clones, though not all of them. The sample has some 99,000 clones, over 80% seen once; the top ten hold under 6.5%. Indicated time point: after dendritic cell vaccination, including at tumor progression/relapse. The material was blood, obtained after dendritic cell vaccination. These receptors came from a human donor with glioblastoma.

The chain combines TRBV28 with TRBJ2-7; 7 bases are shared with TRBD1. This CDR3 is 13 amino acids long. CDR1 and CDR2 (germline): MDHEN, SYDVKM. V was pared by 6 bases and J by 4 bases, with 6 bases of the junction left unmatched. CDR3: CASRTGQGYEQYF. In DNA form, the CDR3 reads TGTGCCAGCAGGACAGGGCAAGGGTACGAGCAGTACTTC.

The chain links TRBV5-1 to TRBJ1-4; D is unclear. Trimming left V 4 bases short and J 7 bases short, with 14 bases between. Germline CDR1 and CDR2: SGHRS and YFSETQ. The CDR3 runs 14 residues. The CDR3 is CASSVDTSSEKLFF. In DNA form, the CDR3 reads TGCGCCAGCAGCGTAGACACCTCCAGTGAAAAACTGTTTTTT.

The CDR3 protein is CASSIRYGYNEQFF. The CDR3 region has the DNA TGTGCCAGTAGTATAAGGTACGGGTACAATGAGCAGTTCTTC. This chain links TRBV19 with TRBJ2-1; D remains unclear. Germline CDR1 and CDR2: LNHDA and SQIVND (reference sequence). V lost 2 bases to trimming and J lost 4 bases, with 9 bases between them. The CDR3 is made up of 14 amino acids.

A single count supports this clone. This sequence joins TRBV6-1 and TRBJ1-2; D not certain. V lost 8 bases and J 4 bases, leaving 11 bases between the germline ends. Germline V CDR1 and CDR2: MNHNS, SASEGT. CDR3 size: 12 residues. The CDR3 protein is CASREGSYGYTF. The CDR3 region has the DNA TGTGCCAGCCGCGAGGGTAGCTATGGCTACACCTTC.

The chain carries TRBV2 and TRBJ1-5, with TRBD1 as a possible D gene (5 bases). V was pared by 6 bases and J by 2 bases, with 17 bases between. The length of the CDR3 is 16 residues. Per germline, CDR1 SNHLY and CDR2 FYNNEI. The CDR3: CASRPPGGFGNQPQHF. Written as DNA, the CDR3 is TGTGCCAGCAGGCCCCCGGGGGGGTTCGGCAATCAGCCCCAGCATTTT.

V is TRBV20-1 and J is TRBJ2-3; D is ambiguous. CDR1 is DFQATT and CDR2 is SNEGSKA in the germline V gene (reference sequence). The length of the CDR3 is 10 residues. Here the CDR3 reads CTTVLRAQYF. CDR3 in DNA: TGCACCACCGTTTTGAGAGCGCAGTATTTT.

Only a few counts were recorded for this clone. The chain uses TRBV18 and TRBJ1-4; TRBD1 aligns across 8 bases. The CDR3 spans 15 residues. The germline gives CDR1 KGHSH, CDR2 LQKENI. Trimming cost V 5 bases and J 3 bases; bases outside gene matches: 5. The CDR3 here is CASSSRTGSNEKLFF. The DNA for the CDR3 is TGTGCCAGCTCATCTCGGACAGGGTCTAATGAAAAACTGTTTTTT. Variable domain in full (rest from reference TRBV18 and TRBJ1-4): NAGVMQNPRHLVRRRGQEARLRCSPMKGHSHVYWYRQLPEEGLKFMVYLQKENIIDESGMPKERFSAEFPKEGPSILRIQQVVRGDSAAYFCASSSRTGSNEKLFFGSGTQLSVL.

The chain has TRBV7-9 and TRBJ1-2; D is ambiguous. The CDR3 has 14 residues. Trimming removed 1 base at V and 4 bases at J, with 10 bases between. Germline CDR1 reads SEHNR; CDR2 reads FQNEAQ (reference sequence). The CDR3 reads CASSLESQPYGYTF. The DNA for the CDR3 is TGTGCCAGCAGCTTAGAGTCACAGCCCTATGGCTACACCTTC.

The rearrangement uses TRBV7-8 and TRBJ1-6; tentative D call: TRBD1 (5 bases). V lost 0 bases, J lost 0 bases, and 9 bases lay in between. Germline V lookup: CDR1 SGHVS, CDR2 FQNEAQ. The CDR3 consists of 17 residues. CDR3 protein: CASSLARGSSYNSPLHF. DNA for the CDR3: TGTGCCAGCAGCTTAGCGCGGGGGAGCTCCTATAATTCACCCCTCCACTTT.

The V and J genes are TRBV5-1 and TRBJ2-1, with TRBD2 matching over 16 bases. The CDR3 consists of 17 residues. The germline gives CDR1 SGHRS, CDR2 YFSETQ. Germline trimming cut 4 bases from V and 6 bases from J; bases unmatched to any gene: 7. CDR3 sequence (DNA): TGCGCCAGCAGCCCGGGACTAGCGGGGGGGTCTCCCAATGAGCAGTTCTTC. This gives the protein CASSPGLAGGSPNEQFF.

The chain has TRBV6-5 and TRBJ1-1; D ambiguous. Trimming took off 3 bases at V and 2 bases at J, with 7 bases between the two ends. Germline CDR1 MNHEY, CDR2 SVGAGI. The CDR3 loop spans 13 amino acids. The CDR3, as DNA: TGTGCCAGCAGTTATGGAGGAAACACTGAAGCTTTCTTT. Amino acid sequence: CASSYGGNTEAFF.

CDR3 in DNA: TGTGCCAGCAGTTCAGCTCCCCTAGCGGGAGGGCCGGGAACCGGGGAGCTGTTTTTT. This gives the protein CASSSAPLAGGPGTGELFF. V usage is TRBV27 and J usage is TRBJ2-2, with TRBD2 matching 12 bases. After removal of 4 bases from V and 5 bases from J, the junction contained 14 bases not matched to a gene. Germline V gives CDR1 MNHEY, CDR2 SMNVEV (reference sequence). The CDR3 spans 19 residues.

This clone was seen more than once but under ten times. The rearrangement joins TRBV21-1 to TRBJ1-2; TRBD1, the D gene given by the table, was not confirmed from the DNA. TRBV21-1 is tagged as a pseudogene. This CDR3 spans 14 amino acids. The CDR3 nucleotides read TGTGCCAGCAGCAACTACCCCAGGGGATTGGGCTACACCTTC. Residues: CASSNYPRGLGYTF.

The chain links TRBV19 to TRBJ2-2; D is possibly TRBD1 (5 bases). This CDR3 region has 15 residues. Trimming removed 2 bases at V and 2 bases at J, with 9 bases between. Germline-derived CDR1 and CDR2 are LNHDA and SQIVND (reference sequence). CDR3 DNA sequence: TGTGCCAGTAGTATAAGGACATACAACACCGGGGAGCTGTTTTTT. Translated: CASSIRTYNTGELFF.

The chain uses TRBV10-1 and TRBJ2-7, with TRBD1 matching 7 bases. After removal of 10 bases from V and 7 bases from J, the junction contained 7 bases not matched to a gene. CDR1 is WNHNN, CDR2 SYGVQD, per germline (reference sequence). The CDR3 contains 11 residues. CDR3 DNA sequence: TGCGCCATCTTACAGGGGAGAGAGCAGTACTTC. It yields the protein CAILQGREQYF.

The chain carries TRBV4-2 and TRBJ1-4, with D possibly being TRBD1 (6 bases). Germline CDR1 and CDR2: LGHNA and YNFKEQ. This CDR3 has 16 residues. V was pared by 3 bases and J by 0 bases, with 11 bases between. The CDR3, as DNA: TGTGCCAGCAGCCAGCATCGGACAGCAACTAATGAAAAACTGTTTTTT. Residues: CASSQHRTATNEKLFF.

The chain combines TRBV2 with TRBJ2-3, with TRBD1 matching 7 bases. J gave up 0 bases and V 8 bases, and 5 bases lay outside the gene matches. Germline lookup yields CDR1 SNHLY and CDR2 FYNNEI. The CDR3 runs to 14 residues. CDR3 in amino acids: CASQRGLSTDTQYF. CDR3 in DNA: TGTGCCAGCCAAAGGGGGCTGAGCACAGATACGCAGTATTTT.

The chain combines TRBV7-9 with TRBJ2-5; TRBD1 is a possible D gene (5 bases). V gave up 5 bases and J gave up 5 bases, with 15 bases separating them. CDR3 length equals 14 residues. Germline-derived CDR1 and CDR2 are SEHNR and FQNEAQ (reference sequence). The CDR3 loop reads CASSVSQGRETQYF. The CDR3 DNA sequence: TGTGCCAGCAGCGTATCCCAGGGTAGGGAGACCCAGTACTTC.